The clone carrying this T cell receptor beta chain was counted ten times or more. The antigen is not known. Germline CDR1 and CDR2: DFQATT and SNEGSKA (reference sequence). The CDR3 has 12 amino acids. Deletions cut 5 bases from V and 1 base from J, with 7 bases between. These data originate in a study of prognosis after radiotherapy for stage I lung cancer. In the study overall: Aged roughly 50 to 84 years, with a median of approximately 71 years, the patients were 13 men and roughly six women. About seven of the patients had squamous cell carcinoma tumors, while roughly 13 had adenocarcinoma tumors.

Broader study findings: Lower Shannon entropy values were found after stereotactic body radiation therapy in patients who developed distant metastases. Reportedly, TRBV and TRBJ gene usage differed by presence of metastases in patients.

Using two-round multiplex PCR, the authors amplified TCR beta CDR3 from genomic DNA. First-round PCR, the initial amplification, used primers specific to each TRBV and TRBJ gene. A single record per CDR3 protein comes from TCRdb applying MiXCR to the multiplex PCR reads. The sample shows more than 25,000 distinct CDR3 sequences, 32% of them seen only once. The starting material was PBMCs, obtained before or after stereotactic body radiation therapy (not recorded which). This TCR was sampled from a donor aged 50 or older with non-small cell lung cancer. The genes are TRBV20-1 and TRBJ2-3, with D uncertain. The CDR3 nucleotides read TGCAGTGCTTCTCGGGGCACAGATACGCAGTATTTT. It codes for CSASRGTDTQYF.